This T cell receptor beta chain was sequenced in a study of cytomegalovirus exposure and HLA in healthy donors. Study in general: Early on, a data release was issued that held some 85 million unique TCRs from HLA-typed donors.

Whereas donors were nominally healthy upon sampling, unrecorded immune exposures were probable. The PCR had 60 Vbeta and 13 Jbeta primers. The data were produced by immunoSEQ multiplex PCR, yet TCRdb's version contains in-frame clones alone and is incomplete. Of approximately 190,000 clones in the sample, roughly 80% were seen once. The germline CDR1 and CDR2 sequences are MNHEY and SVGAGI. V was clipped by 5 bases and J by 0 bases; unmatched bases: 3. CDR3 size: 14 residues. This clone was picked up a small number of times. Its antigen remains unidentified. Findings of the study overall: Some V segments, including TRBV6-2 and TRBV6-3, were excluded as indistinguishable. Reported results showed that the classifier diagnosed cytomegalovirus status with high specificity and sensitivity.

Sequencing was carried out using PBMCs. The sequence was obtained from a man aged 35 to 55 in good health and CMV-seropositive. The chain combines TRBV6-5 with TRBJ2-7; 8 nucleotides match TRBD1. The CDR3 protein is CASSPTGDSYEQYF. CDR3 coding DNA: TGTGCCAGCAGTCCGACAGGGGACTCCTACGAGCAGTACTTC.